This is a list of T cell receptor beta chains from one sample in a study of T cell repertoires in cytomegalovirus infection. TCRdb fed the reads into MiXCR, producing one record per CDR3 protein. This sample has around 260,000 distinct CDR3 sequences; less than 9.5% occur once, and the top ten carry more than 13%. Sample: PBMCs. The origin of the receptors is a human donor in good health (CMV status not recorded). Some clones in this sample may be carry-over from other donors' samples. Each CDR3 is given with its conserved first and last residue. The order of the fields is J gene, D gene, clone size, V gene, CDR3 length, CDR3 DNA, CDR3 protein. D genes are given only for firm matches. Part of the rows lack a size; the others show once, few, many or a class for expanded clones.

J: TRBJ1-2
D: -
size: -
V: TRBV19
length: 15
DNA: TGTGCTAGTAGTATAGATCCGTGGGGTGTCTATGGCTACACCTTC
CDR3: CASSIDPWGVYGYTF

J: TRBJ2-1
D: -
size: few
V: TRBV6-1
length: 15
DNA: TGTGCCAGCCTACGGGAATCGCGTCCCCGGGGTGAGCAGTTCTTC
CDR3: CASLRESRPRGEQFF

J: TRBJ2-5
D: TRBD2
size: few
V: TRBV12-3/TRBV12-4
length: 16
DNA: TGTGCCAGCAGTCAGGGAATAGCGGGAGGTGGGGAGACCCAGTACTTC
CDR3: CASSQGIAGGGETQYF

J: TRBJ1-4
D: -
size: -
V: TRBV5-1
length: 13
DNA: TGCGCCAGCAGCTTATTGACAGAAGAAAAACTGTTTTTT
CDR3: CASSLLTEEKLFF

J: TRBJ1-2
D: -
size: many
V: TRBV7-2
length: 11
DNA: TGTGCCAGCAGCTACAGTTCCGGCTACACCTTC
CDR3: CASSYSSGYTF

J: TRBJ2-7
D: TRBD2
size: many
V: TRBV20-1
length: 14
DNA: TGCAGTGCTAGAGATTGGGGGGGCTCCTACGAGCAGTACTTC
CDR3: CSARDWGGSYEQYF

J: TRBJ2-3
D: -
size: few
V: TRBV30
length: 14
DNA: TGTGCCTGGAGTGCGGGGGGCGGTGGAGATACGCAGTATTTT
CDR3: CAWSAGGGGDTQYF

J: TRBJ2-7
D: TRBD1
size: many
V: TRBV27
length: 17
DNA: TGTGCCAGCAGGGGACAGGGTGACCCCGTACGCCCTTACGAGCAGTACTTC
CDR3: CASRGQGDPVRPYEQYF

J: TRBJ2-3
D: TRBD2
size: many
V: TRBV6-1
length: 15
DNA: TGTGCCAGCAGTGGGAATAGCGGGATCACAGATACGCAGTATTTT
CDR3: CASSGNSGITDTQYF

J: TRBJ2-7
D: -
size: many
V: TRBV7-8
length: 13
DNA: TGTGCCAGCAGCTTAGGATTGGGCTACGAGCAGTACTTC
CDR3: CASSLGLGYEQYF

J: TRBJ1-5
D: TRBD1
size: many
V: TRBV29-1
length: 13
DNA: TGCAGCGCCCGACAGGGGGACGATCAGCCCCAGCATTTT
CDR3: CSARQGDDQPQHF

J: TRBJ1-6
D: TRBD1
size: -
V: TRBV6-5
length: 15
DNA: TGTGCCAGCAGCCGCAGACAGGGCAGTGGGTTAACCCTCCACTTT
CDR3: CASSRRQGSGLTLHF

J: TRBJ2-1
D: TRBD2
size: -
V: TRBV7-6
length: 15
DNA: TGTGCCAGCAGGCCCCCCGGGACTAGCGGGTTTGAGCAGTTCTTC
CDR3: CASRPPGTSGFEQFF

J: TRBJ2-5
D: -
size: many
V: TRBV7-8
length: 14
DNA: TGTGCCAGCAACACTGAGGGACTTCAAGAGACCCAGTACTTC
CDR3: CASNTEGLQETQYF

J: TRBJ2-2
D: -
size: many
V: TRBV28
length: 12
DNA: TGTGCCAGCAGGACGAACACCGGGGAGCTGTTTTTT
CDR3: CASRTNTGELFF

J: TRBJ1-6
D: -
size: many
V: TRBV7-6
length: 13
DNA: TGTGCCAGCAGCTTAGCGTGGGGCTCACCCCTCCACTTT
CDR3: CASSLAWGSPLHF

J: TRBJ2-7
D: -
size: many
V: TRBV7-2
length: 13
DNA: TGTGCCAGCAGCTTAGATGGGACACCCGAGCAGTACTTC
CDR3: CASSLDGTPEQYF

J: TRBJ2-3
D: -
size: many
V: TRBV7-2
length: 15
DNA: TGTGCCAGCAGCTTGGGACTAACAGGGACAGATACGCAGTATTTT
CDR3: CASSLGLTGTDTQYF

J: TRBJ2-5
D: -
size: -
V: TRBV30
length: 12
DNA: TGTGCCTTGACTGGGGGCCAGGTGACCCAGTACTTC
CDR3: CALTGGQVTQYF

J: TRBJ1-1
D: -
size: many
V: TRBV7-2
length: 14
DNA: TGTGCCAGCAGCTTAAGCAGGGCTACCACTGAAGCTTTCTTT
CDR3: CASSLSRATTEAFF

J: TRBJ1-1
D: -
size: few
V: TRBV28
length: 12
DNA: TGTGCCAGCAAACCCCTAGGCCCTGAAGCTTTCTTT
CDR3: CASKPLGPEAFF

J: TRBJ1-1
D: -
size: many
V: TRBV7-2
length: 14
DNA: TGTGCCAGCAGCCGGGACCGCCGGGACACTGAAGCTTTCTTT
CDR3: CASSRDRRDTEAFF

J: TRBJ2-3
D: TRBD2
size: many
V: TRBV7-2
length: 17
DNA: TGTGCCAGCAGCTTTGGCGGGGGGGCGGCCGGGACAGATACGCAGTATTTT
CDR3: CASSFGGGAAGTDTQYF

J: TRBJ2-7
D: -
size: -
V: TRBV28
length: 16
DNA: TGTGCCAGCAGTCTACCGGCGGCAGGGTGGGATAACGAGCAGTACTTC
CDR3: CASSLPAAGWDNEQYF

J: TRBJ1-3
D: -
size: -
V: TRBV4-1
length: 18
DNA: TGCGCCAGCAGCCAAGAAGGGACGGGAGTACAGGCTGGAAACACCATATATTTT
CDR3: CASSQEGTGVQAGNTIYF

J: TRBJ2-5
D: -
size: few
V: TRBV6-2/TRBV6-3
length: 14
DNA: TGTGCCAGCAGTCCAGGGGATTACCAAGAGACCCAGTACTTC
CDR3: CASSPGDYQETQYF

J: TRBJ1-4
D: -
size: few
V: TRBV20-1
length: 13
DNA: TGCAGTGCTAGAGGTTTGAAGGATGAAAAACTGTTTTTT
CDR3: CSARGLKDEKLFF

J: TRBJ2-5
D: -
size: few
V: TRBV4-3
length: 15
DNA: TGCGCCAGCAGCCAAGAGTCCCGGGGGCAAGAGACCCAGTACTTC
CDR3: CASSQESRGQETQYF

J: TRBJ2-3
D: -
size: -
V: TRBV28
length: 17
DNA: TGTGCCAGCAGTTTATCCCCGGGGCCGATAGTAACAGATACGCAGTATTTT
CDR3: CASSLSPGPIVTDTQYF

J: TRBJ2-1
D: -
size: many
V: TRBV19
length: 14
DNA: TGTGCCAGTAGACAGACCAGCTCCTACAATGAGCAGTTCTTC
CDR3: CASRQTSSYNEQFF

J: TRBJ2-1
D: -
size: -
V: TRBV12-3/TRBV12-4
length: 16
DNA: TGTGCCAGCAGGACGACAAACAGGGAGTATCGAAATGAGCAGTTCTTC
CDR3: CASRTTNREYRNEQFF

J: TRBJ2-7
D: -
size: many
V: TRBV29-1
length: 13
DNA: TGCAGCGTAGCACGGACCCAGGGACCCGAGCAGTACTTC
CDR3: CSVARTQGPEQYF